Sequencing of this T cell receptor beta chain was carried out in a study of blood T cell repertoires in COVID-19. As for the study in general: Nucleic acid was either cDNA or gDNA, and it came from T cells, B-cell-depleted T cells, or PBMCs.

The sample holds a few counts of this clone. CDR3 size: 16 residues. Deletions cut 4 bases from V and 7 bases from J, with 18 bases between. Germline CDR1 is SGHNT and CDR2 is YYREEE (reference sequence). Each participant's cohort was designated according to participant-reported clinical history. Study processing details: From reference gene primer amplification, estimates of nucleated cell counts were derived. Method: immunoSEQ multiplex PCR; TCRdb's copy keeps in-frame clones and lacks some. The V and J calls and the clone size are those of that table, but D and trimming were determined from the DNA. The data show under 350,000 clones, roughly 90% seen once.

The sequence came from a man aged 60-69 years who had recovered from COVID-19. The sequenced material came from PBMCs or T cells enriched from blood (not recorded which). The chain recombines TRBV5-4 with TRBJ1-6; D remains unclear. In DNA form, the CDR3 reads TGTGCCAGCAGCCCCCATGTCCAGGAGGACAATTCACCCCTCCACTTT. It encodes CASSPHVQEDNSPLHF.